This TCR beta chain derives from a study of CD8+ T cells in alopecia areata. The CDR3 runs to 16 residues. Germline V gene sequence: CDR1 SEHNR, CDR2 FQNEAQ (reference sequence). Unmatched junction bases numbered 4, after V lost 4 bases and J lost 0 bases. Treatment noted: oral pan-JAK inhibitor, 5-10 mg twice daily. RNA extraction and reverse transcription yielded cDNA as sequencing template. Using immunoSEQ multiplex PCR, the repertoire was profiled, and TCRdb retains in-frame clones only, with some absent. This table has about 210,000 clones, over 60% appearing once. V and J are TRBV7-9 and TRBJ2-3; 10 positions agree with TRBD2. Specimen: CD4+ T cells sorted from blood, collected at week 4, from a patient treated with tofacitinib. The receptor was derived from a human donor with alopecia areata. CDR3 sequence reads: CASSYTSGVSTDTQYF. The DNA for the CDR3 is TGTGCCAGCAGCTATACTAGCGGGGTCAGCACAGATACGCAGTATTTT.